Shown below are 2 T cell receptor beta chains from a single sample sequenced in a study of PD-L1 blockade in urothelial cancer (dated 2017 in TCRdb). Libraries were made using the immunoSEQ multiplex PCR assay. TCRdb limited this immuneACCESS table to in-frame rearrangements with V and J called. A share of clones is missing; checked studies link under half to unresolved V genes, and the rest is unexplained. The sample yields about 43,000 clones; roughly four fifths were counted once. About 15% of the sample rests with the top ten. This specimen's time point label, per the study, means: peripheral blood 6 weeks after treatment start. The sample here was PBMCs, taken around atezolizumab (anti-PD-L1) treatment. The receptors were gathered from a man between 60 and 70 years old with urothelial cancer.

The J gene is TRBJ2-1, the V gene TRBV2, with a tentative D call TRBD2 (5 bases). V was clipped by 7 bases and J by 4 bases, with 14 bases between them. Germline-derived CDR1 and CDR2 are SNHLY and FYNNEI. The CDR3 is made up of 14 amino acids. CDR3 loop: CASIYGRGYNEQFF. The CDR3 nucleotides are TGTGCCAGCATTTACGGTCGGGGTTACAATGAGCAGTTCTTC.

The chain recombines TRBV6-5 with TRBJ2-7; 8 bases fit TRBD2. The length of the CDR3 is 15 residues. V gave up 5 bases and J gave up 0 bases; unmatched junction bases: 6. CDR1 is MNHEY, CDR2 SVGAGI, per germline. The CDR3 reads CASSPRGTSSYEQYF. The CDR3 coding sequence is TGTGCCAGCAGTCCTCGGGGGACTAGCTCCTACGAGCAGTACTTC.